What follows are 20 T cell receptor beta chains derived from one specimen sequenced in a study of shared clonotypes between healthy human individuals. Selected positively for CCR7 and CD45RO-negative, naive CD8 cells excluded terminally differentiated effector memory CD45RA+ cells. Sequenced by immunoSEQ multiplex PCR; TCRdb stores in-frame clones only, minus some. The sample lists about 2.1 million clones, 80% to 95% occurring once. The material sequenced was naive CD8+ T cells from PBMCs. These receptors originate from a young man in good health. Some clones in this sample may be carry-over from other donors' samples.

This clone was detected once. This sequence joins TRBV14 and TRBJ2-5, with D perhaps TRBD1 or TRBD2 (5 bases each). V was clipped by 4 bases and J by 5 bases, with 11 bases between them. The CDR3 is made up of 13 amino acids. CDR1 is SGHDN, CDR2 FVKESK, per germline. The CDR3 region has the DNA TGTGCCAGCAGCCCGGGACCGAGGGAGACCCAGTACTTC. This codes for CASSPGPRETQYF.

The J gene is TRBJ2-5, the V gene TRBV7-9, with D possibly TRBD1 on 6 matching bases. CDR1 is SEHNR, CDR2 FQNEAQ, per germline (reference sequence). This CDR3 is built from 12 residues. V lost 5 bases and J lost 9, with 13 bases in between. The CDR3 loop reads CASSPQGLPQYF. The CDR3 nucleotides read TGTGCCAGCAGCCCACAGGGCCTTCCCCAGTACTTC.

The genes are TRBV27 and TRBJ1-4; D not certain. CDR1 and CDR2 from the germline V gene are MNHEY and SMNVEV (reference sequence). The germline V and J ends were trimmed by 6 bases and 0 bases, with 11 bases remaining between them. CDR3 length: 15 amino acids. This CDR3 reads CASRMSVATNEKLFF. Here the CDR3 DNA reads TGTGCCAGCAGAATGTCGGTTGCAACTAATGAAAAACTGTTTTTT.

The rearrangement links TRBV19 to TRBJ2-7; TRBD2 aligns across 9 bases. Germline loops: CDR1 LNHDA, CDR2 SQIVND (reference sequence). The CDR3 length is 18 residues. V gave up 1 base and J gave up 0 bases; unmatched junction bases: 10. The CDR3 DNA reads as TGTGCCAGTAGTATAGCGCGGGTGGTTAGCGGGAGCTCCTACGAGCAGTACTTC. Translated: CASSIARVVSGSSYEQYF.

The chain is built from TRBV11-2 and TRBJ2-1, with TRBD2 identical over 9 bases. The germline V gene has CDR1 SGHAT and CDR2 FQNNGV. The CDR3 consists of 16 residues. V was pared by 3 bases and J by 4 bases, with 7 bases of the junction left unmatched. The chain's CDR3 is CASSLTLGLAYNEQFF. Here the CDR3 DNA reads TGTGCCAGCAGCTTGACGTTGGGACTAGCTTACAATGAGCAGTTCTTC.

The rearrangement uses TRBV27 and TRBJ2-5; 9 bases agree with TRBD1. Germline V gene sequence: CDR1 MNHEY, CDR2 SMNVEV (reference sequence). The V gene end was trimmed by 6 bases and the J gene end by 4 bases; junction bases not matched to a gene: 6. This CDR3 spans 14 amino acids. CDR3 DNA: TGTGCCAGCAGGAAACAGGGGGCAATAGAGACCCAGTACTTC. The encoded protein is CASRKQGAIETQYF.

This chain joins TRBV28 and TRBJ2-5; TRBD1 matches at 8 bases. CDR3 length: 19 residues. J gave up 4 bases and V 2 bases, and 18 bases lay outside the gene matches. Germline V gene sequence: CDR1 MDHEN, CDR2 SYDVKM. For the CDR3, the DNA is TGTGCCAGCAGTTTAGACTTCGAATGGGACAGGTCGGAGGGAGAGACCCAGTACTTC. This gives the protein CASSLDFEWDRSEGETQYF.

Only one count was recorded for this clone. The V call is TRBV19, the J call TRBJ1-2; the D is unclear. The CDR3 sequence is 13 residues long. V lost 4 bases and J lost 4, with 10 bases in between. In germline, CDR1 is LNHDA, CDR2 SQIVND (reference sequence). CDR3: CASSTGLLYGYTF. In nucleotides, the CDR3 is TGTGCCAGTAGTACGGGGTTACTCTATGGCTACACCTTC. Filled out from reference TRBV19 and TRBJ1-2, the complete variable domain reads DGGITQSPKYLFRKEGQNVTLSCEQNLNHDAMYWYRQDPGQGLRLIYYSQIVNDFQKGDIAEGYSVSREKKESFPLTVTSAQKNPTAFYLCASSTGLLYGYTFGSGTRLTVV.

Of note for this clone: Other DNA sequences in this specimen translate into the identical CDR3. The rearrangement uses TRBV7-9 and TRBJ2-3; D is ambiguous. This CDR3 contains 13 residues. Trimming stripped 6 bases from V and 6 bases from J, with 13 bases between. Germline CDR1 SEHNR, CDR2 FQNEAQ (reference sequence). The CDR3, as DNA: TGTGCCAGCAGTTCACCCCAGACGGATACGCAGTATTTT. Encoded protein: CASSSPQTDTQYF.

The gene calls are TRBV6-5 and TRBJ2-1; possibly TRBD2 for D (5 bases). The CDR3 is 15 amino acids. Germline-derived CDR1 and CDR2 are MNHEY and SVGAGI. V was pared by 0 bases and J by 5 bases, with 11 bases between. The CDR3 protein is CASSYSSSGNNEQFF. CDR3 nucleotides: TGTGCCAGCAGTTACTCGAGCTCGGGGAACAATGAGCAGTTCTTC.

This sequence joins TRBV29-1 and TRBJ2-7; 11 bases map to TRBD2. Trimming cost V 6 bases and J 3 bases; bases outside gene matches: 13. CDR1 and CDR2 from the germline V gene are SQVTM and ANQGSEA. The CDR3 covers 16 residues. In nucleotides, the CDR3 is TGCAGCGTGGGAGGGACTAGCGGACCTCGAATCTACGAGCAGTACTTC. The encoded protein is CSVGGTSGPRIYEQYF.

This chain links TRBV10-3 with TRBJ2-7; weak D call: TRBD2 (5 bases). The CDR3 is 12 amino acids. Trimming removed 6 bases at V and 5 bases at J, with 11 bases between. The germline V gene has CDR1 ENHRY and CDR2 SYGVKD. Written as DNA, the CDR3 is TGTGCCATCAGGAAGGAGAGGGACGAGCAGTACTTC. Translating it yields CAIRKERDEQYF.

This clone was seen a handful of times. V usage is TRBV10-1 and J usage is TRBJ2-7, with D unresolved. Germline loops: CDR1 WNHNN, CDR2 SYGVQD (reference sequence). V lost 4 bases to trimming and J lost 3 bases, with 7 bases between them. The CDR3 runs to 12 residues. Here the CDR3 reads CASSVRVYEQYF. The CDR3 nucleotides read TGCGCCAGCAGTGTTCGGGTCTACGAGCAGTACTTC.

This chain links TRBV4-2 with TRBJ1-5; 7 bases map to TRBD1. This CDR3 region has 14 residues. The J segment lost 6 bases and the V segment lost 2 bases, leaving 4 bases of the junction unmatched. Germline V gives CDR1 LGHNA, CDR2 YNFKEQ. CDR3 loop: CASSQRQGSQPQHF. The CDR3 DNA is TGTGCCAGCAGCCAAAGACAGGGCTCTCAGCCCCAGCATTTT.

J is TRBJ2-1 and V is TRBV29-1, with 8 nucleotides matching TRBD2. Germline V CDR1 and CDR2: SQVTM, ANQGSEA. The CDR3 has 15 residues. With V trimmed by 3 bases and J by 12 bases, 16 bases remained unmatched. The CDR3 loop is CSVEGPGLGGGGQFF. For the CDR3, the DNA is TGCAGCGTTGAGGGACCGGGACTAGGTGGAGGGGGGCAGTTCTTC.

CDR3 bases: TGTGCCTGCCAAGCGGGAGGGCCAACGTATGAGCAGTTCTTC. Translating it yields CACQAGGPTYEQFF. The J gene is TRBJ2-1, the V gene TRBV7-8; 10 bases are shared with TRBD2. CDR1 is SGHVS and CDR2 is FQNEAQ in the germline V gene. The CDR3 is 14 residues long. With V trimmed by 11 bases and J by 8 bases, 12 bases remained unmatched. Drawing the rest from reference TRBV7-8 and TRBJ2-1, the complete variable domain is GAGVSQSPRYKVAKRGQDVALRCDPISGHVSLFWYQQALGQGPEFLTYFQNEAQLDKSGLPSDRFFAERPEGSVSTLKIQRTQQEDSAVYLCACQAGGPTYEQFFGPGTRLTVL.

CDR3 bases: TGTGCCAGCAACCTGGAAGCGGGATCGTACAATGAGCAGTTCTTC. It is translated as CASNLEAGSYNEQFF. V is TRBV7-2 and J is TRBJ2-1; 7 positions agree with TRBD2. The CDR3 length is 15 residues. V shed 7 bases, J shed 4 bases, and the junction held 10 bases outside the gene matches. Germline CDR1 reads SGHTA; CDR2 reads FQGNSA.

Comment on this clone: The sample carries other DNA sequences with the same CDR3. This rearrangement joins TRBV5-6 to TRBJ2-5, with a possible D match to TRBD1 (5 bases). The length of the CDR3 is 14 residues. CDR1 and CDR2 from the germline V gene are SGHDT and YYEEEE. V was trimmed by 0 bases and J by 4 bases, leaving 10 bases between them. CDR3 sequence (DNA): TGTGCCAGCAGCTTGGGGCAGGGTATAGAGACCCAGTACTTC. Encoded protein: CASSLGQGIETQYF.

V is TRBV6-8 and J is TRBJ2-1, with D hard to call. V was pared by 8 bases and J by 6 bases, with 11 bases between. CDR3 length equals 12 residues. The germline V gene has CDR1 MNHGY and CDR2 SAAAGT. CDR3: CASWPIFNEQFF. DNA for the CDR3: TGTGCCAGCTGGCCCATTTTCAATGAGCAGTTCTTC.

As regards this clone: Additional DNA sequences in this sample encode the identical CDR3. The J gene is TRBJ2-7, the V gene TRBV28, with TRBD2 matching over 11 bases. The V segment lost 3 bases and the J segment 2 bases; nucleotides outside the gene matches: 3. The germline V gene has CDR1 MDHEN and CDR2 SYDVKM. The length of the CDR3 is 15 residues. The CDR3 protein is CASSFLAGGTYEQYF. CDR3 in DNA: TGTGCCAGCAGTTTCCTAGCGGGAGGTACCTACGAGCAGTACTTC.